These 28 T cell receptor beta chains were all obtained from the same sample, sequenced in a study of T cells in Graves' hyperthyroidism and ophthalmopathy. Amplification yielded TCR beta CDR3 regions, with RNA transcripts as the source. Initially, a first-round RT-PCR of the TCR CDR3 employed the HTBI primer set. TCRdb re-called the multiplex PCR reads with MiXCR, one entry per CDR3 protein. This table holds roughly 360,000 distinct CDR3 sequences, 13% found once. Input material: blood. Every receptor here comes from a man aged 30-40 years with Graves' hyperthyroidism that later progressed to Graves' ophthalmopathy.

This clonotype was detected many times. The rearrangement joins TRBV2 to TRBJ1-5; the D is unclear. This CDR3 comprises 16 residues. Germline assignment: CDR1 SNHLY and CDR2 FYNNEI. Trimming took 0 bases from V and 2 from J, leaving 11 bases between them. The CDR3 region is CASSEAMGWGNQPQHF. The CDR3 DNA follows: TGTGCCAGCAGTGAAGCGATGGGGTGGGGCAATCAGCCCCAGCATTTT.

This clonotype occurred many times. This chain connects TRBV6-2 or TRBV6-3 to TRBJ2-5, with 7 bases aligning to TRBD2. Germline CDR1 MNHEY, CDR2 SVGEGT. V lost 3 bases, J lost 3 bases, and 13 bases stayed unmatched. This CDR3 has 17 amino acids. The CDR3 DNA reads TGTGCCAGCAGTTATACCGTAAGACTAGCAAATAAAGAGACCCAGTACTTC. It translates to CASSYTVRLANKETQYF.

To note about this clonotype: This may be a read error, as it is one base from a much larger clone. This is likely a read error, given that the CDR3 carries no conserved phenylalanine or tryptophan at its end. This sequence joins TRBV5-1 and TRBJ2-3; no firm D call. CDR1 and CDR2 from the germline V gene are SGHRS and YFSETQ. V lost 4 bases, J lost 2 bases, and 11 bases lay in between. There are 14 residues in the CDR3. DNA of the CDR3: TGCGCCAGCAGCCAACACTGGGCCACAGATACGCAGTATTCT. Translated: CASSQHWATDTQYS.

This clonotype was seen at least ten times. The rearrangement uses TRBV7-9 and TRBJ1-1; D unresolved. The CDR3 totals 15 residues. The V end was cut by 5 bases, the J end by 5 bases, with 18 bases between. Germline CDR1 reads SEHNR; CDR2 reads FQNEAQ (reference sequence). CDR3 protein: CASSPLTRRRTEAFF. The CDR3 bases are TGTGCCAGCAGCCCCCTGACGAGGAGACGGACTGAAGCTTTCTTT.

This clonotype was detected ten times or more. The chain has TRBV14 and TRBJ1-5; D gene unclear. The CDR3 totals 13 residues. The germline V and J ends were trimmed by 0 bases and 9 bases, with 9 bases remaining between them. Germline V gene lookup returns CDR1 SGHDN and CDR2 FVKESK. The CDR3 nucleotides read TGTGCCAGCAGCCAAGAGAGGTTGGCGCCCCAGCATTTT. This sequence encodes CASSQERLAPQHF.

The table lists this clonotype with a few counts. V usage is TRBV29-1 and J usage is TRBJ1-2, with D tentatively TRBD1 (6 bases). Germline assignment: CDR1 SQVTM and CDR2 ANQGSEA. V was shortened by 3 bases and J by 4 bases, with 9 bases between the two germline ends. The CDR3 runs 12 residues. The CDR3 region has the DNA TGCAGCGTTGATCAGGGGATCTATGGCTACACCTTC. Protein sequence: CSVDQGIYGYTF. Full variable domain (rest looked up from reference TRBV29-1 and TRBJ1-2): SAVISQKPSRDICQRGTSLTIQCQVDSQVTMMFWYRQQPGQSLTLIATANQGSEATYESGFVIDKFPISRPNLTFSTLTVSNMSPEDSSIYLCSVDQGIYGYTFGSGTRLTVV.

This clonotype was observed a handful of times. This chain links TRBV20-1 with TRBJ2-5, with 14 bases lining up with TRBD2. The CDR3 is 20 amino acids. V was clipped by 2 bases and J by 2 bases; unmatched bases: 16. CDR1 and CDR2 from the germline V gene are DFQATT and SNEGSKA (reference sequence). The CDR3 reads CSARHPRRLAGGPGQETQYF. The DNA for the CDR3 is TGCAGTGCTAGACACCCGAGACGACTAGCGGGGGGGCCGGGTCAAGAGACCCAGTACTTC.

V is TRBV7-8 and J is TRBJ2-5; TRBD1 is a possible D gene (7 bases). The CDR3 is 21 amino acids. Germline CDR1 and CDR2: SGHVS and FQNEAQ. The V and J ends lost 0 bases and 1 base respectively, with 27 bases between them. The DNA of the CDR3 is TGTGCCAGCAGCTTAGCCAGGGGGAGGACTTACGCAGAAGAGGTCCAAGAGACCCAGTACTTC. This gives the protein CASSLARGRTYAEEVQETQYF.

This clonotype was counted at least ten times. The CDR3 region is CASSLDQAAGELFF. For the CDR3, the DNA is TGCGCCAGCAGCTTGGACCAGGCGGCCGGGGAGCTGTTTTTT. This rearrangement joins TRBV5-1 to TRBJ2-2; the D is unclear. CDR3 length: 14 residues. Germline-derived CDR1 and CDR2 are SGHRS and YFSETQ. V lost 0 bases to trimming and J lost 6 bases, with 9 bases between them.

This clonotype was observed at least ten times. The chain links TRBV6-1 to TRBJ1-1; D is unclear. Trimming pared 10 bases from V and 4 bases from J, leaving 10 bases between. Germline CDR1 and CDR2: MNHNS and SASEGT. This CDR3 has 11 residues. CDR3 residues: CAIESSTEAFF. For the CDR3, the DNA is TGTGCCATCGAGTCGAGCACTGAAGCTTTCTTT.

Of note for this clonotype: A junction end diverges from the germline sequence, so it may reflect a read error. This chain's CDR3 is CSATGPYTEGFF. The CDR3 coding sequence is TGCAGTGCAACAGGGCCCTACACTGAAGGTTTCTTT. The chain joins TRBV20-1 to TRBJ1-1, with a tentative D call TRBD1 (6 bases). The CDR3 runs 12 residues. From germline, CDR1 is DFQATT and CDR2 SNEGSKA (reference sequence).

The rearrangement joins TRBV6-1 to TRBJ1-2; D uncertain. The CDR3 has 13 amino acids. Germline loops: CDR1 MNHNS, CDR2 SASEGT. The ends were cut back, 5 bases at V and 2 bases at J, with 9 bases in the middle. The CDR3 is CASSSRQNYGYTF. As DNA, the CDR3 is TGTGCCAGCAGTTCACGACAAAACTATGGCTACACCTTC.

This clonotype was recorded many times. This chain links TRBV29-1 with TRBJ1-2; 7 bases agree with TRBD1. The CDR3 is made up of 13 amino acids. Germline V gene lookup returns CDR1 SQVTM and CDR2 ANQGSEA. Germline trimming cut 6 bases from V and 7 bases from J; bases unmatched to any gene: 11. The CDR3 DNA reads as TGCAGCGTCCATACGACGACAGGGACTGGCTACACCTTC. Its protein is CSVHTTTGTGYTF.

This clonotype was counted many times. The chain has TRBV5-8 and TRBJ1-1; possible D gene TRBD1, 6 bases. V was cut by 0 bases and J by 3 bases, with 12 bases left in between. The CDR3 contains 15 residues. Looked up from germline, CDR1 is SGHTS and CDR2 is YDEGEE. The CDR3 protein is CASSLGQDWHTEAFF. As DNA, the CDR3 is TGTGCCAGCAGCTTGGGACAGGATTGGCACACTGAAGCTTTCTTT.

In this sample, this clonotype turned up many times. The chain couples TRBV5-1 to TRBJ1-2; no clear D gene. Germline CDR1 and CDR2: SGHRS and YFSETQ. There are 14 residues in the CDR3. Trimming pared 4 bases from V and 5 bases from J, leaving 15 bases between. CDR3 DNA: TGCGCCAGCAGCGCGGATAGGGCCTTTTATGGCTACACCTTC. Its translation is CASSADRAFYGYTF.

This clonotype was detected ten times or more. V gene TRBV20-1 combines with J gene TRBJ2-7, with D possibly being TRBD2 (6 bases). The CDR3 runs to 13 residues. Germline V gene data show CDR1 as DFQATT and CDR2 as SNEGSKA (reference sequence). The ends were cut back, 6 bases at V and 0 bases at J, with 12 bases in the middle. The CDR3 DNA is TGCAGTGCACCGGGACTTAGCTCCTACGAGCAGTACTTC. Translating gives CSAPGLSSYEQYF.

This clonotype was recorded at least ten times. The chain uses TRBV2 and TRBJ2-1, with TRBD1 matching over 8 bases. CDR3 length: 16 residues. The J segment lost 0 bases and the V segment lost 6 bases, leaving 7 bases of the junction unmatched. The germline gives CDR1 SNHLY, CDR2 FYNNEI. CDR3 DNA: TGTGCCAGCAGGGAAAGGACAGGGAGCTCCTACAATGAGCAGTTCTTC. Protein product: CASRERTGSSYNEQFF.

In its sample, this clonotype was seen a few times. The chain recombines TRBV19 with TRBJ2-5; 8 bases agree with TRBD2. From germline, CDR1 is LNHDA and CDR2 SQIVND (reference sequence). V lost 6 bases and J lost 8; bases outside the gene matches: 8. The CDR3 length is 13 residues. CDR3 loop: CASSTVSGGTQYF. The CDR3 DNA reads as TGTGCCAGTAGCACCGTGAGCGGGGGAACCCAGTACTTC.

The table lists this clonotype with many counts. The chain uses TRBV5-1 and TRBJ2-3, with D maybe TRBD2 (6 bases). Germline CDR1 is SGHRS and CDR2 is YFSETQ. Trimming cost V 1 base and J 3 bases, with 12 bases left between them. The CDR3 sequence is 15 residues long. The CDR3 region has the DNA TGCGCCAGCAGCTTGATTCTTGGAGGGACAGATACGCAGTATTTT. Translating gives CASSLILGGTDTQYF. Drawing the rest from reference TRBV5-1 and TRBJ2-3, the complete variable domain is KAGVTQTPRYLIKTRGQQVTLSCSPISGHRSVSWYQQTPGQGLQFLFEYFSETQRNKGNFPGRFSGRQFSNSRSEMNVSTLELGDSALYLCASSLILGGTDTQYFGPGTRLTVL.

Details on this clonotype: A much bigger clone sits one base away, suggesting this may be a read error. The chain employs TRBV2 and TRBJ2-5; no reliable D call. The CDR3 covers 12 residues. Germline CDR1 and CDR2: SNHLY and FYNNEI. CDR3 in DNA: TGTACCAGCAACCCGCAGGCCGAGACCCAGTACTTC. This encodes CTSNPQAETQYF.

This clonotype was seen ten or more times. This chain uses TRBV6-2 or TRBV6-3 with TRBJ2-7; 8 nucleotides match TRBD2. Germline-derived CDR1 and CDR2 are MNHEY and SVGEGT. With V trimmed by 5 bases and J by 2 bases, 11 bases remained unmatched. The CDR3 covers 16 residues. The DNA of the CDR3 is TGTGCCAGCAGTCGGAAAAGCGGGGGCCTCGCCTACGAGCAGTACTTC. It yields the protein CASSRKSGGLAYEQYF.

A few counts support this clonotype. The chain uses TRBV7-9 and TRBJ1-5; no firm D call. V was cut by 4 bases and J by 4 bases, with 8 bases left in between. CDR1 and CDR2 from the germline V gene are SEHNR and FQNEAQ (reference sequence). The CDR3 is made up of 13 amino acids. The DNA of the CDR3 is TGTGCCAGCAGCTGGGAGGTTAATCAGCCCCAGCATTTT. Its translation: CASSWEVNQPQHF.

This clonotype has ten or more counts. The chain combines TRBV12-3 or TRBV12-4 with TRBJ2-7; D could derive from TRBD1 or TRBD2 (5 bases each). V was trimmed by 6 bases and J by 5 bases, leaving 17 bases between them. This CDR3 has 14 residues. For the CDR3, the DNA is TGTGCCAGCAGACGAGAGGGGTTTTCCCACGAGCAGTACTTC. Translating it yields CASRREGFSHEQYF.

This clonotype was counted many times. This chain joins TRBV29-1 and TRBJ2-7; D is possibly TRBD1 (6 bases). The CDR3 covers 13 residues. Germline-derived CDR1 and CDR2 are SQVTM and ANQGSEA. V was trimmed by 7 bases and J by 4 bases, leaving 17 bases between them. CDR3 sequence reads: CSARSLQGYEQYF. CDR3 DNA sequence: TGCAGCGCGCGGTCACTACAGGGATACGAGCAGTACTTC.

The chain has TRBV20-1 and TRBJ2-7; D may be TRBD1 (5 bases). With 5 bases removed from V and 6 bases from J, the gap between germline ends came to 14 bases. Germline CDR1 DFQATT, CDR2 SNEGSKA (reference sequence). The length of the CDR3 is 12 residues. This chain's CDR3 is CSAYRPPGEQYF. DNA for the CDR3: TGCAGTGCTTACAGGCCCCCGGGCGAGCAGTACTTC.

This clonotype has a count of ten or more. The CDR3 here is CASSLRRDGQPQHF. The CDR3 DNA reads as TGTGCCAGCAGCTTACGAAGGGATGGACAGCCCCAGCATTTT. V gene TRBV7-8 combines with J gene TRBJ1-5; D not resolved. V lost 2 bases and J 7 bases, leaving 12 bases between the germline ends. This CDR3 contains 14 residues. Germline V gene data show CDR1 as SGHVS and CDR2 as FQNEAQ.

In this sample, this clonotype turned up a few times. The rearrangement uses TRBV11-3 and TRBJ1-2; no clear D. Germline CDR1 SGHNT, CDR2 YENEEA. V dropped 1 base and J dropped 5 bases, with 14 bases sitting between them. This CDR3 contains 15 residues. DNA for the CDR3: TGTGCCAGCAGCTTAGGTCACCGGGTCCTTTATGGCTACACCTTC. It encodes CASSLGHRVLYGYTF.

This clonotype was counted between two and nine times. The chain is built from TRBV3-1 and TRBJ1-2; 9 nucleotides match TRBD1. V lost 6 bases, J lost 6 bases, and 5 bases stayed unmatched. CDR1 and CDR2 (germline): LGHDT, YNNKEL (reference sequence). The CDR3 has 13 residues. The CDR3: CASREQGANGYTF. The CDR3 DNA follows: TGTGCCAGCAGGGAACAGGGGGCGAATGGCTACACCTTC.